The present T cell receptor beta chain was sequenced within a study of cytomegalovirus exposure and HLA in healthy donors. Study-wide findings and caveats: In a later analysis, TCR beta V- and J-gene trimming showed a link to a missense DCLRE1C variant.

Germline values: CDR1 SGDLS, CDR2 YYNGEE. The CDR3 is 15 amino acids. V was clipped by 4 bases and J by 6 bases, with 17 bases between them. Worth noting for this clone: Its antigen remains unidentified.

PCR was performed using 60 Vbeta and 13 Jbeta primers. The data were produced by immunoSEQ multiplex PCR, yet TCRdb's version contains in-frame clones alone and is incomplete. The sample lists about 140,000 clones; around 90% were seen once. This receptor was identified in a woman aged 40 to 50 in good health and CMV-seronegative. Sequencing was performed on PBMCs. This chain links TRBV9 with TRBJ1-5, with a possible D match to TRBD1 (5 bases). CDR3 coding DNA: TGTGCCAGCAGCCCAGCGGGGGGGGTTGCTCAGCCCCAGCATTTT. It specifies CASSPAGGVAQPQHF.